This T cell receptor (beta chain) came from a study of blood T cell repertoires in COVID-19. Assay: immunoSEQ multiplex PCR; the TCRdb copy retains only in-frame clones and omits some. This table holds around 270,000 clones, 88% found once. The germline gives CDR1 MNHEY, CDR2 SVGAGI. V dropped 6 bases and J dropped 3 bases, with 17 bases sitting between them. The length of the CDR3 is 15 residues. The receptor was derived from a middle-aged woman who had been exposed to COVID-19. The chain is built from TRBV6-5 and TRBJ1-2; D possibly corresponds to TRBD1 (6 bases). Input material: PBMCs or T cells enriched from blood (not recorded which). The CDR3 is CASRPPVTGDYGYTF. As DNA, the CDR3 is TGTGCCAGCAGACCCCCCGTGACAGGAGACTATGGCTACACCTTC.